These T cell receptor beta chains were read from a single sample in a study of blood T cell repertoires in COVID-19. This table comes from immunoSEQ multiplex PCR, and its TCRdb copy is limited to in-frame clones, with some not included. The data contain 100,000 to 120,000 clones, nearly 90% of them singletons. Sequenced sample: peripheral blood. The receptors were gathered from a human donor in a cohort sampled during active COVID-19. Each CDR3 is given with its conserved first and last residue.

V gene | CDR3 protein
TRBV2 | CASRGQPGGELFF
TRBV7-2 | CASSPRDRNSYEQYF
TRBV30 | CAWRRTSFSGNTIYF
TRBV6-5 | CAGRDRVTGELFF
TRBV4-1 | CASSPRGRDSNQPQHF
TRBV28 | CASSFSGTGNYGYTF
TRBV5-1 | CASSPGIAGRTDTQYF
TRBV3-1/TRBV3-2 | CASSQDQASHYGYTF
TRBV9 | CASSDGTYNQPQHF
TRBV6-2/TRBV6-3 | CASSHWTGGLGETQYF
TRBV9 | CASSPHGQLNTEAFF
TRBV4-2 | CASRDGTDVWGNYGYTF
TRBV5-6 | CASSLAGGNTIYF
TRBV28 | CASSPTSGTADTQYF
TRBV28 | CASSFTGGRAEAFF
TRBV6-2/TRBV6-3 | CASSYYGGRVLTF
TRBV4-1 | CASSQGPGTGGLFSYGYTF
TRBV21-1 | CASARDPYTGTGGYEQYF
TRBV6-2/TRBV6-3 | CASSPPLEWETQYF
TRBV28 | CASSRRGQGSHGYTF
TRBV18 | CASSPNAATGGSSEQFF
TRBV12-3/TRBV12-4 | CASRGGTSYGYTF
TRBV3-1/TRBV3-2 | CASSTRTSGRAPHPSTDTQYF
TRBV5-1 | CASSLDRVRDEQYF
TRBV5-1 | CASSLAAGGGGTDTQYF
TRBV19 | CASSPTGAGGYTF
TRBV6-5 | CASSRKAGTGELFF
TRBV5-4 | CASSPGTGRGLDEKLFF